These 11 T cell receptor beta chains were sequenced from one sample in a study of shared clonotypes between healthy human individuals. Generated by immunoSEQ multiplex PCR, the TCRdb table keeps only in-frame clones and is missing some. This sample yields a few hundred thousand clones, of which roughly 85% are seen a single time; 10% to 15% belongs to the top ten. The source material was PBMCs. Source of these receptors: a middle-aged woman in good health. Some clones in this sample may be carry-over from other donors' samples.

The V call is TRBV7-3, the J call TRBJ2-1, with D perhaps being TRBD1 or TRBD2 (6 bases each). V lost 2 bases and J 8 bases, leaving 10 bases between the germline ends. The CDR3 is 13 residues long. In germline, CDR1 is SGHTA, CDR2 FQGTGA. The CDR3 is CASSLPGAHEQFF. The CDR3 DNA sequence: TGTGCCAGCAGCTTACCGGGGGCTCATGAGCAGTTCTTC.

The V gene is TRBV6-5, the J gene TRBJ2-3; TRBD2 matches at 7 bases. The CDR3 spans 14 residues. Losses at the gene ends were 2 bases for V and 5 bases for J; bases not matched to a gene: 4. The germline V gene encodes CDR1 MNHEY and CDR2 SVGAGI. The CDR3 spells CASSYREEGDTQYF. CDR3 in DNA: TGTGCCAGCAGTTACCGGGAGGAGGGAGATACGCAGTATTTT.

Turning to this clone: A much larger clone differs from this one at a single base, so this may be a read error. This chain uses TRBV11-2 with TRBJ1-1; D is unresolved. The ends were cut back, 3 bases at V and 1 base at J, with 6 bases in the middle. Germline loops: CDR1 SGHAT, CDR2 FQNNGV. The CDR3 length is 13 residues. The CDR3: CASSFTGNTEAFF. The CDR3 nucleotides read TGTGCCAGCAGCTTTACGGGGAACACTGAAGCTTTCTTT.

The chain is built from TRBV5-1 and TRBJ2-5; the D is unclear. The CDR3 consists of 15 residues. Deletions cut 2 bases from V and 0 bases from J, with 11 bases between. CDR1 is SGHRS, CDR2 YFSETQ, per germline. In DNA form, the CDR3 reads TGCGCCAGCAGCTTCAACGGACGGTACCAAGAGACCCAGTACTTC. Translating gives CASSFNGRYQETQYF.

V and J are TRBV18 and TRBJ2-1, with D perhaps being TRBD1 or TRBD2 (5 bases each). Trimming shortened V by 1 base and J by 4 bases, and 8 bases separated the two germline ends. CDR1 is KGHSH, CDR2 LQKENI, per germline. This CDR3 contains 14 residues. The CDR3 coding sequence is TGTGCCAGCTCACCACAGGGGAGTTACAATGAGCAGTTCTTC. This codes for CASSPQGSYNEQFF.

The rearrangement uses TRBV28 and TRBJ2-5; the match to TRBD1 covers 7 bases. The CDR3 is made up of 13 amino acids. V lost 7 bases to trimming and J lost 4 bases; unmatched junction nucleotides: 6. CDR1 is MDHEN, CDR2 SYDVKM, per germline. CDR3 sequence: CASTMTGRETQYF. The CDR3 DNA reads TGTGCCAGCACCATGACAGGGAGAGAGACCCAGTACTTC.

This sequence joins TRBV2 and TRBJ2-5; D gene uncertain. The J call is in doubt because the DNA end fits TRBJ2-7 better. The CDR3 sequence is 15 residues long. The germline V gene has CDR1 SNHLY and CDR2 FYNNEI. The CDR3 nucleotides read TGTGCCAGCAGTGAAGCGTGGCACAACTCCTACGAGCAGTACTTC. This codes for CASSEAWHNSYEQYF.

The rearrangement joins TRBV27 to TRBJ2-7; 11 bases fit TRBD2. The V and J ends lost 9 bases and 4 bases, in that order; junction bases with no gene match: 8. The CDR3 extends over 14 amino acids. The germline V gene has CDR1 MNHEY and CDR2 SMNVEV (reference sequence). CDR3 DNA sequence: TGTGCCAGTGGACCGGGACTAGCGGAGTACGAGCAGTACTTC. Translated: CASGPGLAEYEQYF.

CDR3 DNA sequence: TGCGCCAGCAGCCCCCTAGAGGGCACGCCCACAGATACGCAGTATTTT. Amino acids: CASSPLEGTPTDTQYF. The chain links TRBV5-1 to TRBJ2-3, with D perhaps TRBD2 (5 bases). The V gene's germline CDR1 is SGHRS and CDR2 YFSETQ. The CDR3 contains 16 residues. The V end lost 4 bases, the J end lost 2 bases, and 17 bases lay between the germline ends.

The rearrangement uses TRBV11-2 and TRBJ2-5, with TRBD2 matching over 10 bases. The CDR3 length is 14 residues. Unmatched junction bases numbered 0, after V lost 1 base and J lost 4 bases. Germline V gene lookup returns CDR1 SGHAT and CDR2 FQNNGV. The CDR3 bases are TGTGCCAGCAGCTTAGTAGCGGGAGGAGAGACCCAGTACTTC. This gives the protein CASSLVAGGETQYF. The full variable domain, in which reference TRBV11-2 and TRBJ2-5 provide the parts outside the CDR3, is EAGVAQSPRYKIIEKRQSVAFWCNPISGHATLYWYQQILGQGPKLLIQFQNNGVVDDSQLPKDRFSAERLKGVDSTLKIQPAKLEDSAVYLCASSLVAGGETQYFGPGTRLLVL.

CDR3 nucleotides: TGTGCCAGCAGACCAATACAGGGGCGGGGGGACATTCAGTACTTC. Protein: CASRPIQGRGDIQYF. The V gene is TRBV11-2, the J gene TRBJ2-4; tentatively, D is TRBD2 (8 bases). CDR1 and CDR2 (germline): SGHAT, FQNNGV. Trimming pared 6 bases from V and 8 bases from J, leaving 20 bases between. This CDR3 contains 15 residues.